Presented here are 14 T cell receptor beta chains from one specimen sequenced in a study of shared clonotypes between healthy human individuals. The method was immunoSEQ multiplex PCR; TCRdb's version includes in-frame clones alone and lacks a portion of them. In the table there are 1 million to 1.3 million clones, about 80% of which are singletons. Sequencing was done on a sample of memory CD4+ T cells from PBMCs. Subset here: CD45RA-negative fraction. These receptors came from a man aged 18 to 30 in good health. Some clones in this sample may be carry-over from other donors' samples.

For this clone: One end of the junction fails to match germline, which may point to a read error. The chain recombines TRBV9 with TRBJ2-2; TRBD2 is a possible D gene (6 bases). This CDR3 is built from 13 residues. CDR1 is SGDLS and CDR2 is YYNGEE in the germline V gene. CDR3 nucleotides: TGTGCCAGCGGCGTGGACTATACCGGGGAGCTGTTTTTT. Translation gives CASGVDYTGELFF.

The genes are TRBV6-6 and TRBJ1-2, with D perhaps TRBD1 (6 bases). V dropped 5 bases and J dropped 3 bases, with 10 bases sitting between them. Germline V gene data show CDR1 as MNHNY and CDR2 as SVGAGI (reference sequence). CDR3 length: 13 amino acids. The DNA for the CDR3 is TGTGCCAGCAGTCGGACAGAAGACTATGGCTACACCTTC. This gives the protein CASSRTEDYGYTF.

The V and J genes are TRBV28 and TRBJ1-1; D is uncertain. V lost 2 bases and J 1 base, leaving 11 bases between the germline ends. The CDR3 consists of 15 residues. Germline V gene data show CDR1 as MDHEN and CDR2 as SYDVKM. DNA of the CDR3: TGTGCCAGCAGTTTAGCCGGGGTCCCGAACACTGAAGCTTTCTTT. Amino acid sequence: CASSLAGVPNTEAFF.

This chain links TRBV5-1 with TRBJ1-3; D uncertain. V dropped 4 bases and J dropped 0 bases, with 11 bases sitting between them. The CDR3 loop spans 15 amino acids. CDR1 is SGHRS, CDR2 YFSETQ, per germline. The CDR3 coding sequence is TGCGCCAGCAGCCGAGGATCGGCCTCTGGAAACACCATATATTTT. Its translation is CASSRGSASGNTIYF. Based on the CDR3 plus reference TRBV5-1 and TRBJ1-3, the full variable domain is KAGVTQTPRYLIKTRGQQVTLSCSPISGHRSVSWYQQTPGQGLQFLFEYFSETQRNKGNFPGRFSGRQFSNSRSEMNVSTLELGDSALYLCASSRGSASGNTIYFGEGSWLTVV.

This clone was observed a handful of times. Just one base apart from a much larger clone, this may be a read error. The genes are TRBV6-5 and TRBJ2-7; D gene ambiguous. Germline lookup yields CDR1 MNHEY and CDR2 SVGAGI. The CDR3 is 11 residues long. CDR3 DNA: TGTGCCAGCAGTGACTCCTACGAGCAGTACTTC. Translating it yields CASSDSYEQYF.

CDR3 in DNA: TGCGCCAGCAGCCCAGTAGCGGGATTGAATGAGCAGTTCTTC. This gives the protein CASSPVAGLNEQFF. This rearrangement joins TRBV5-1 to TRBJ2-1; 8 bases fit TRBD2. CDR1 is SGHRS and CDR2 is YFSETQ in the germline V gene. Trimming removed 4 bases from V and 7 bases from J; junction bases left unmatched: 7. This CDR3 region has 14 residues.

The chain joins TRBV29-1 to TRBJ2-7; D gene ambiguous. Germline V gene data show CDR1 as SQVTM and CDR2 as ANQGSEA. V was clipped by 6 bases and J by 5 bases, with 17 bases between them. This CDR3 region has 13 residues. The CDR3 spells CSVLVQETNEQYF. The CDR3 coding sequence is TGCAGCGTCCTCGTCCAGGAAACTAACGAGCAGTACTTC.

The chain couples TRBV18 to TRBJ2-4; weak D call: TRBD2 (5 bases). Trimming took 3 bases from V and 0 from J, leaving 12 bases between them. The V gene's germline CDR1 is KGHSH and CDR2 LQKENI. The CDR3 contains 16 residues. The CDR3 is CASSPMRELAKNIQYF. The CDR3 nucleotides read TGTGCCAGCTCACCTATGAGGGAGTTAGCCAAAAACATTCAGTACTTC.

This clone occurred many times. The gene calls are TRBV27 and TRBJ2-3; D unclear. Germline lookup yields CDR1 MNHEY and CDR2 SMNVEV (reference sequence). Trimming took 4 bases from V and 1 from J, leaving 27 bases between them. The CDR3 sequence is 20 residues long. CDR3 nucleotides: TGTGCCAGCAGTTCAATGATGACTCGTAAACGGACCCCCGGCACAGATACGCAGTATTTT. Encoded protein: CASSSMMTRKRTPGTDTQYF.

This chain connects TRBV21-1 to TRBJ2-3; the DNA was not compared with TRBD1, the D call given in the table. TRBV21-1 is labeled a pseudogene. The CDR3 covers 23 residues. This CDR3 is CASSKALSDGGFQPGRCTDTQYF. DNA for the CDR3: TGTGCCAGCAGCAAAGCGCTTTCGGATGGGGGCTTCCAACCGGGACGGTGCACAGATACGCAGTATTTT.

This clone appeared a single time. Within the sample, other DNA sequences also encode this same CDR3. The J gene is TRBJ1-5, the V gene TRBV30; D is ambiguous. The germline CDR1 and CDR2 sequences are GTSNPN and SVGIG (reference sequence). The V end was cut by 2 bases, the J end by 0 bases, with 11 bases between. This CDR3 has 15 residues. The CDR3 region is CAWSRDGYSNQPQHF. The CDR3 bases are TGTGCCTGGAGTCGTGACGGTTATAGCAATCAGCCCCAGCATTTT.

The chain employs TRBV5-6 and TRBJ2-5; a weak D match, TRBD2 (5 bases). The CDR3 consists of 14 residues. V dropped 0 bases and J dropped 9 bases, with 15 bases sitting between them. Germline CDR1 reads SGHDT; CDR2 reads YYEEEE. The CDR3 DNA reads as TGTGCCAGCAGCTTGGTTGGACTCCCGAGGGCCCAGTACTTC. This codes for CASSLVGLPRAQYF.

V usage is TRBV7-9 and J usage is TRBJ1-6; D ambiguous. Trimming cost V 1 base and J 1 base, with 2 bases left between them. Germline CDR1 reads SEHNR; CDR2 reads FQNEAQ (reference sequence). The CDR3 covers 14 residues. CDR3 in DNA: TGTGCCAGCAGCTTAGGATCCTATAATTCACCCCTCCACTTT. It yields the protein CASSLGSYNSPLHF.

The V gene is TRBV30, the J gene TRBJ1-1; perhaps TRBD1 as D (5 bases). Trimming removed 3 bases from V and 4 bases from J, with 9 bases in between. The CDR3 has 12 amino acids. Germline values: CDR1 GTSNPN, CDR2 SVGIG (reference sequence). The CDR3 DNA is TGTGCCTGGAGAGGGGTCGGCACTGAAGCTTTCTTT. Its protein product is CAWRGVGTEAFF.